This T cell receptor (beta chain) was documented in a study of blood T cell repertoires in COVID-19. Study background: Collection of acute and convalescent COVID-19 samples took place in the United States, Italy and Spain. From T cells, B-cell-depleted T cells, or PBMCs came the material, which was cDNA or gDNA.

Original methodology: Reference gene primer amplification gave estimated nucleated cell counts. Produced via immunoSEQ multiplex PCR; TCRdb's table is partial and in-frame only. Clone size and V and J calls were adopted from that table, with D and trimming inferred from the DNA. The top ten hold 1.8% of the sample, which has roughly 120,000 clones, 75% to 95% seen once. On this clone: The junction departs from germline at one end; a sequencing error may be responsible.

The CDR3 consists of 11 residues. Germline V lookup: CDR1 DFQATT, CDR2 SNEGSKA (reference sequence). V and J are TRBV20-1 and TRBJ1-4; D remains ambiguous. This receptor was taken from a human donor with active COVID-19. The donor label of this sample is uncertain. The sample consisted of peripheral blood. The CDR3: CSARDPQKTVF. The DNA of the CDR3 is TGCAGTGCTAGAGACCCCCAAAAAACTGTTTTT.